A single sample gave rise to the 30 T cell receptor beta chains below, sequenced in a study of shared clonotypes between healthy human individuals. The protocol was immunoSEQ multiplex PCR, while the TCRdb copy is restricted to in-frame clones and leaves out a portion. The data show millions of clones, approximately 94% seen once. Naive-designated CD8 cells lacked CD45RO, were positively enriched for CCR7, and omitted terminally differentiated effector memory CD45RA+ cells. Sequencing was carried out using naive CD8+ T cells sorted from blood. These receptors all stem from a man younger than 30 in good health.

The chain is built from TRBV12-5 and TRBJ2-5, with 7 bases identical to TRBD1. The CDR3 covers 15 residues. Germline V gives CDR1 LGHNT, CDR2 FRNRAP. The J segment lost 3 bases and the V segment lost 6 bases, leaving 10 bases of the junction unmatched. The CDR3 region is CASGDPGQSKETQYF. In DNA form, the CDR3 reads TGTGCTAGTGGCGATCCGGGACAGAGCAAAGAGACCCAGTACTTC.

This clone has just one count. This same CDR3 is encoded by further DNA sequences in the sample. The genes are TRBV6-5 and TRBJ1-1, with a possible D match to TRBD1 (5 bases). CDR1 MNHEY and CDR2 SVGAGI come from the germline V gene. Between the trimmed V and J ends, which lost 0 bases and 4 bases, there was a span of 12 bases. The CDR3 extends over 15 amino acids. In nucleotides, the CDR3 is TGTGCCAGCAGTTACTCAGAGGGGCCAGGCACTGAAGCTTTCTTT. It encodes CASSYSEGPGTEAFF.

The chain employs TRBV4-3 and TRBJ2-7; 8 nucleotides align to TRBD2. From germline, CDR1 is LGHNA and CDR2 YSLEER. V dropped 0 bases and J dropped 2; count of bases not matched to a gene: 9. The CDR3 runs to 17 residues. CDR3 DNA sequence: TGCGCCAGCAGCCAAGATGAGGTAGCGGGATTTGCCTACGAGCAGTACTTC. Encoded protein: CASSQDEVAGFAYEQYF.

The V call is TRBV11-2, the J call TRBJ2-7; TRBD1 aligns across 9 bases. Looked up from germline, CDR1 is SGHAT and CDR2 is FQNNGV. The junction had 4 bases not matched to a gene; V was cut back by 1 base and J by 0 bases. The CDR3 extends over 16 amino acids. CDR3 in amino acids: CASSLGGTGFSYEQYF. The CDR3 DNA reads as TGTGCCAGCAGCTTAGGAGGGACAGGGTTCTCCTACGAGCAGTACTTC.

V usage is TRBV9 and J usage is TRBJ2-3, with a possible D match to TRBD2 (5 bases). V lost 6 bases and J lost 2, with 7 bases in between. CDR1 and CDR2 (germline): SGDLS, YYNGEE. The CDR3 length is 12 residues. Here the CDR3 reads CASTRDTDTQYF. CDR3 bases: TGTGCCAGCACCCGGGACACAGATACGCAGTATTTT.

This chain links TRBV7-2 with TRBJ1-5; D ambiguous. V lost 5 bases to trimming and J lost 7 bases, with 12 bases between them. Germline lookup yields CDR1 SGHTA and CDR2 FQGNSA. This CDR3 is built from 13 residues. CDR3 protein: CASSPLEVQPQHF. The CDR3 DNA follows: TGTGCCAGCAGCCCCCTAGAGGTCCAGCCCCAGCATTTT.

The chain carries TRBV7-6 and TRBJ2-5, with 7 nucleotides matching TRBD2. CDR1 and CDR2 from the germline V gene are SGHVS and FNYEAQ. The CDR3 has 17 residues. J gave up 1 base and V 1 base, and 9 bases lay outside the gene matches. DNA for the CDR3: TGTGCCAGCAGCTTAGTGATGGCGGGGGAGTTCCAAGAGACCCAGTACTTC. Residues: CASSLVMAGEFQETQYF.

The chain combines TRBV19 with TRBJ1-1, with 10 bases identical to TRBD1. CDR3 length: 13 residues. Trimming took 7 bases from V and 4 from J; bases not matched to a gene: 3. The V gene's germline CDR1 is LNHDA and CDR2 SQIVND (reference sequence). For the CDR3, the DNA is TGTGCCAGTATTGGGACAGGGGTCACTGAAGCTTTCTTT. Translated: CASIGTGVTEAFF.

As to this clone: Other DNA sequences in this sample translate to the same CDR3. The rearrangement uses TRBV9 and TRBJ2-3; no firm D call. Per the germline V gene, CDR1 is SGDLS and CDR2 is YYNGEE. The CDR3 spans 13 residues. V was trimmed by 4 bases and J by 6 bases, leaving 12 bases between them. CDR3 sequence (DNA): TGTGCCAGCAGCCCTGGCGGTGGGGATACGCAGTATTTT. This sequence encodes CASSPGGGDTQYF.

The chain couples TRBV27 to TRBJ2-7; D possibly corresponds to TRBD2 (6 bases). The CDR3 loop spans 15 amino acids. V dropped 5 bases and J dropped 2 bases, with 16 bases sitting between them. Germline V gene lookup returns CDR1 MNHEY and CDR2 SMNVEV (reference sequence). In DNA, the CDR3 is TGTGCCAGCAGTCTTGGGTCTAGCGCCGCCTACGAGCAGTACTTC. It yields the protein CASSLGSSAAYEQYF.

The chain employs TRBV27 and TRBJ1-4; D is uncertain. The germline CDR1 and CDR2 sequences are MNHEY and SMNVEV (reference sequence). CDR3 length: 16 residues. Trimming took 5 bases from V and 5 from J, leaving 18 bases between them. CDR3 bases: TGTGCCAGCAGTCAGTTTCTGACAACCGAAAATGAAAAACTGTTTTTT. Translated, it gives CASSQFLTTENEKLFF.

The CDR3 bases are TGTGCCAGCAGCCCGACACTGTACCAAGAGACCCAGTACTTC. Translating it yields CASSPTLYQETQYF. The chain has TRBV6-5 and TRBJ2-5, with no clear D. The V end lost 6 bases, the J end lost 0 bases, and 11 bases lay between the germline ends. CDR1 and CDR2 (germline): MNHEY, SVGAGI. There are 14 residues in the CDR3.

The CDR3 is CASSYLGPGNTIYF. The CDR3 DNA reads as TGTGCCAGCAGTTACCTCGGACCGGGAAACACCATATATTTT. This rearrangement joins TRBV6-5 to TRBJ1-3; no definite D call. CDR1 MNHEY and CDR2 SVGAGI come from the germline V gene. The CDR3 sequence is 14 residues long. Trimming stripped 2 bases from V and 4 bases from J, with 9 bases between.

This clone was recorded once. The gene calls are TRBV4-1 and TRBJ2-4, with D maybe TRBD1 (6 bases). Trimming removed 2 bases at V and 6 bases at J, with 17 bases between. The germline CDR1 and CDR2 sequences are MGHRA and YSYEKL. This CDR3 comprises 16 residues. The CDR3 reads CASSQQTGAVGNIQYF. DNA for the CDR3: TGCGCCAGCAGCCAACAGACAGGCGCCGTTGGAAACATTCAGTACTTC.

The CDR3 DNA reads as TGCAGCGTTGAGCTAGACGGTAATTACAATGAGCAGTTCTTC. This sequence encodes CSVELDGNYNEQFF. V is TRBV29-1 and J is TRBJ2-1; no clear D. The CDR3 runs to 14 residues. Germline V CDR1 and CDR2: SQVTM, ANQGSEA. The V gene lost 3 bases and the J gene lost 4 bases, with 13 bases spanning the gap.

On this clone itself: The sample holds other DNA sequences that translate to the same CDR3. The V call is TRBV10-3, the J call TRBJ1-1, with D hard to call. V was cut by 4 bases and J by 0 bases, with 6 bases left in between. CDR1 and CDR2 from the germline V gene are ENHRY and SYGVKD. CDR3 size: 13 residues. Written as DNA, the CDR3 is TGTGCCATCAGTGGGGATATGAACACTGAAGCTTTCTTT. It codes for CAISGDMNTEAFF.

This sequence joins TRBV9 and TRBJ2-7; D perhaps matches TRBD1 (5 bases). This CDR3 spans 14 amino acids. Per germline, CDR1 SGDLS and CDR2 YYNGEE. V was trimmed by 3 bases and J by 0 bases, leaving 10 bases between them. CDR3 sequence: CASSAADNSYEQYF. The CDR3 nucleotides read TGTGCCAGCAGCGCGGCGGACAACTCCTACGAGCAGTACTTC.

This chain links TRBV27 with TRBJ2-7; TRBD2 matches 11 bases. From germline, CDR1 is MNHEY and CDR2 SMNVEV (reference sequence). Losses at the gene ends were 0 bases for V and 2 bases for J; bases not matched to a gene: 9. The CDR3 length is 18 residues. In nucleotides, the CDR3 is TGTGCCAGCAGTTTATCGGGGAATCGGGGACTAGCGGCCTACGAGCAGTACTTC. Residues: CASSLSGNRGLAAYEQYF.

The chain uses TRBV15 and TRBJ1-1, with D possibly being TRBD1 (6 bases). CDR1 and CDR2 from the germline V gene are LNHNV and YYDKDF (reference sequence). The CDR3 covers 14 residues. V was shortened by 4 bases and J by 11 bases, with 20 bases between the two germline ends. CDR3 sequence: CATSTGGGGPMAFF. The CDR3 DNA follows: TGTGCCACCAGCACCGGGGGCGGAGGGCCGATGGCTTTCTTT. Filled out from reference TRBV15 and TRBJ1-1, the complete variable domain reads DAMVIQNPRYQVTQFGKPVTLSCSQTLNHNVMYWYQQKSSQAPKLLFHYYDKDFNNEADTPDNFQSRRPNTSFCFLDIRSPGLGDTAMYLCATSTGGGGPMAFFGQGTRLTVV.

The J gene is TRBJ2-5, the V gene TRBV27; 7 bases map to TRBD1. Germline V gene sequence: CDR1 MNHEY, CDR2 SMNVEV (reference sequence). The CDR3 runs 15 residues. Trimming at V came to 0 bases and at J to 3 bases, leaving 4 bases not matched to a gene. This chain's CDR3 is CASSLSGTDKETQYF. As DNA, the CDR3 is TGTGCCAGCAGTTTATCGGGGACAGATAAAGAGACCCAGTACTTC.

The chain recombines TRBV25-1 with TRBJ2-5; D is unresolved. The CDR3 contains 12 residues. V shed 4 bases and J shed 5 bases, with 8 bases lying between them. The germline CDR1 and CDR2 sequences are MGHDK and SYGVNS. The CDR3 spells CASSAVQETQYF. Here the CDR3 DNA reads TGTGCCAGCAGTGCTGTGCAGGAGACCCAGTACTTC. Based on the CDR3 plus reference TRBV25-1 and TRBJ2-5, the full variable domain is EADIYQTPRYLVIGTGKKITLECSQTMGHDKMYWYQQDPGMELHLIHYSYGVNSTEKGDLSSESTVSRIRTEHFPLTLESARPSHTSQYLCASSAVQETQYFGPGTRLLVL.

The V and J genes are TRBV2 and TRBJ2-5; 8 bases are a match to TRBD2. Germline V gives CDR1 SNHLY, CDR2 FYNNEI. After removal of 3 bases from V and 2 bases from J, the junction contained 8 bases not matched to a gene. The CDR3 covers 16 residues. CDR3 amino acids: CASSDPSGSGQETQYF. The CDR3 region has the DNA TGTGCCAGCAGTGATCCCAGCGGGAGCGGACAAGAGACCCAGTACTTC.

Regarding this clone: This CDR3 is also generated by other DNA sequences in the sample. The chain couples TRBV7-9 to TRBJ2-5, with 7 bases identical to TRBD2. This CDR3 comprises 14 residues. Germline V gene data show CDR1 as SEHNR and CDR2 as FQNEAQ (reference sequence). Germline trimming cut 2 bases from V and 5 bases from J; bases unmatched to any gene: 5. CDR3 residues: CASSLTGTKETQYF. CDR3 coding DNA: TGTGCCAGCAGCTTAACCGGGACTAAGGAGACCCAGTACTTC.

The genes are TRBV6-1 and TRBJ2-5; D is ambiguous. Trimming took 2 bases from V and 5 from J, leaving 12 bases between them. The CDR3 has 14 amino acids. Germline V gene data show CDR1 as MNHNS and CDR2 as SASEGT. In DNA, the CDR3 is TGTGCCAGCAGTGAATATGACGTCCGGGAGACCCAGTACTTC. Translated: CASSEYDVRETQYF.

This sequence joins TRBV10-3 and TRBJ2-5; 12 bases are a match to TRBD1. The V gene's germline CDR1 is ENHRY and CDR2 SYGVKD. The V and J ends lost 6 bases and 3 bases, in that order; junction bases with no gene match: 8. The CDR3 consists of 16 residues. CDR3 bases: TGTGCCATCAGCCACTCCGGGACAGGGGGCGAAGAGACCCAGTACTTC. It translates to CAISHSGTGGEETQYF.

The V gene is TRBV7-9, the J gene TRBJ2-1, with D unresolved. The CDR3 contains 12 residues. Germline loops: CDR1 SEHNR, CDR2 FQNEAQ (reference sequence). The V end was cut by 5 bases, the J end by 9 bases, with 11 bases between. The CDR3 region has the DNA TGTGCCAGCAGCCCTCCGGCCGGTGAGCAGTTCTTC. Its protein is CASSPPAGEQFF.

V usage is TRBV11-2 and J usage is TRBJ1-1; the D is unclear. The germline gives CDR1 SGHAT, CDR2 FQNNGV. The CDR3 sequence is 13 residues long. The V gene lost 1 base and the J gene lost 5 bases, with 8 bases spanning the gap. The CDR3 DNA follows: TGTGCCAGCAGCTTAGGTCAGCTTACTGAAGCTTTCTTT. Translated, it gives CASSLGQLTEAFF.

The chain uses TRBV27 and TRBJ2-1; 9 bases line up with TRBD1. The CDR3 totals 16 residues. V dropped 6 bases and J dropped 9; count of bases not matched to a gene: 15. The germline gives CDR1 MNHEY, CDR2 SMNVEV (reference sequence). The CDR3 nucleotides are TGTGCCAGCAGCCCCATTCCGGGACAGGGAAGAACTGAGCAGTTCTTC. It specifies CASSPIPGQGRTEQFF.

This chain connects TRBV15 to TRBJ2-7; a possible D gene is TRBD1 (5 bases). Trimming removed 1 base at V and 3 bases at J, with 7 bases between. CDR1 and CDR2 (germline): LNHNV, YYDKDF (reference sequence). The CDR3 is made up of 13 amino acids. The CDR3 DNA is TGTGCCACCAGCAGAGGGACAATCTACGAGCAGTACTTC. Translated: CATSRGTIYEQYF.

The chain recombines TRBV2 with TRBJ2-5; tentatively, D is TRBD1 (7 bases). The CDR3 is made up of 12 amino acids. Trimming cost V 7 bases and J 5 bases, with 11 bases left between them. Germline lookup yields CDR1 SNHLY and CDR2 FYNNEI. The CDR3 loop is CASTGGPETQYF. The CDR3 coding sequence is TGTGCCAGCACAGGGGGGCCCGAGACCCAGTACTTC.